This T cell receptor beta chain appears in the sequencing data of a study of human T cells and chemical hapten exposure. Broader study findings: Expanded TCRs made up significantly more big CDR3 similarity clusters than controls did.

V lost 8 bases to trimming and J lost 0 bases; unmatched junction nucleotides: 7. Germline V gene sequence: CDR1 MDHEN, CDR2 SYDVKM. The CDR3 loop spans 15 amino acids. Using its own MiXCR run on the RACE reads, TCRdb lists one record per CDR3 protein. The table includes about 49,000 distinct CDR3 sequences, around a tenth detected once. This clonotype was seen many times. Its target is not known. Indicated time point: patch test 1, 2 weeks after DPC sensitization. Treatment given: therapeutic diphenylcyclopropenone sensitization with weekly scalp DPC. The clonotype was recovered from a woman aged 45 to 65 with alopecia areata. Some clones in this sample may be carry-over from other donors' samples. This chain links TRBV28 with TRBJ1-3; 7 nucleotides line up with TRBD1. Sequencing was performed on whole blood, taken in connection with sensitization to the hapten diphenylcyclopropenone (DPC). Here the CDR3 reads CASGSGTASGNTIYF. The CDR3 DNA sequence: TGTGCCAGCGGGTCCGGGACAGCCTCTGGAAACACCATATATTTT.